This TCR beta chain was recorded in a study of shared T cell receptors in the human thymus. The germline CDR1 and CDR2 sequences are MNHNS and SASEGT. The CDR3 covers 16 residues. Trimming cost V 4 bases and J 4 bases; bases outside gene matches: 9. The table came from immunoSEQ multiplex PCR; TCRdb's copy has only in-frame clones and leaves some out. The sample lists approximately 730,000 clones, 80% to 90% occurring once. This clone was observed a single time. The sample was also reused in another study, on human thymus T cells. That study reports: The donors were infants in Finland with congenital heart defects, otherwise immunologically healthy. Resections from corrective heart surgery supplied the thymus tissue. Thymic and blood repertoires appeared to carry a bias in their V and J gene usage. Thymic repertoires from unrelated individuals overlapped highly, related research reported.

This clonotype was sampled from a girl under two years old with a congenital heart defect. The sequenced sample consisted of thymocytes. The chain combines TRBV6-1 with TRBJ1-4; 7 bases fit TRBD1. The DNA for the CDR3 is TGTGCCAGCAGTGGCGAATCGGGACAGTTTAATGAAAAACTGTTTTTT. Its protein product is CASSGESGQFNEKLFF.